This T cell receptor beta chain was recovered during a study of T cell repertoires and HLA-DP antigens. Concerning this clone itself: Its matching antigen is unknown.

CDR3 length equals 15 residues. V lost 0 bases, J lost 3 bases, and 9 bases lay in between. The germline gives CDR1 MNHNS, CDR2 SASEGT. Study results and limitations: Naive and memory CD4+ repertoires were not analysed separately.

Primers targeted 54 TRBV and 13 TRBJ segments. Generated by immunoSEQ multiplex PCR, the TCRdb table keeps only in-frame clones and is missing some. The sample consists of about 73,000 clones, around 80% of them appearing once. The chain carries TRBV6-1 and TRBJ2-1, with D uncertain. Sequenced: CD4+ T cells from PBMCs. The receptor comes from a man aged 55 to 70 in good health and CMV-seronegative. The CDR3 nucleotides read TGTGCCAGCAGTGAAGCTGGCGGAGACTACAATGAGCAGTTCTTC. It encodes CASSEAGGDYNEQFF.